One sample yielded the 15 T cell receptor beta chains listed below, sequenced in a study of T cells after yellow fever vaccination. MiXCR, run by TCRdb on the 5' RACE reads, gives a single entry per CDR3 protein. Of about 350,000 distinct CDR3 sequences listed, 9.5% to 15% are singletons. This sample comprised CD4+ T cells sorted from PBMCs, obtained 15 days after the yellow fever booster vaccination. The receptors come from a man between 18 and 29 years old who received the YFV17D yellow fever vaccine.

The V call is TRBV10-3, the J call TRBJ1-2; 8 bases agree with TRBD1. Germline loops: CDR1 ENHRY, CDR2 SYGVKD. This CDR3 has 14 amino acids. With 3 bases clipped from V and 2 bases from J, the junction kept 2 bases outside the gene matches. CDR3: CAISDRTGNYGYTF. In nucleotides, the CDR3 is TGTGCCATCAGTGACAGGACAGGGAACTATGGCTACACCTTC.

This clonotype was counted only a few times. The V call is TRBV5-6, the J call TRBJ2-7; D may correspond to TRBD1 or TRBD2 (5 bases each). The length of the CDR3 is 14 residues. CDR1 SGHDT and CDR2 YYEEEE come from the germline V gene. With 4 bases removed from V and 2 bases from J, the gap between germline ends came to 13 bases. The CDR3 DNA reads as TGTGCCAGCAGCCCCGGGGACGGAACCTACGAGCAGTACTTC. It yields the protein CASSPGDGTYEQYF.

The CDR3 here is CACAARGTDTQYF. The CDR3 nucleotides read TGTGCCTGTGCTGCGCGGGGAACAGATACGCAGTATTTT. The chain combines TRBV30 with TRBJ2-3, with D possibly being TRBD2 (6 bases). This CDR3 comprises 13 residues. The germline V gene encodes CDR1 GTSNPN and CDR2 SVGIG (reference sequence). Trimming pared 6 bases from V and 3 bases from J, leaving 13 bases between.

This clonotype has a handful of counts. The junction does not match germline at one end; this may be a read error. The chain is built from TRBV7-6 and TRBJ2-3; no firm D call. The CDR3 has 12 amino acids. Germline V gene lookup returns CDR1 SGHVS and CDR2 FNYEAQ. CDR3 in amino acids: CASSLDSDKQYF. DNA for the CDR3: TGTGCCAGCAGCTTAGATTCAGATAAGCAGTATTTT.

This clonotype came up a few times. CDR3 nucleotides: TGCGCCAGCAGTGAAGCAGGACAGGTAGATACGCAGTATTTT. Translated, it gives CASSEAGQVDTQYF. V usage is TRBV10-1 and J usage is TRBJ2-3; 7 nucleotides line up with TRBD1. The junction had 5 bases not matched to a gene; V was cut back by 3 bases and J by 5 bases. CDR1 is WNHNN, CDR2 SYGVQD, per germline (reference sequence). The CDR3 is made up of 14 amino acids.

The table lists this clonotype with a few counts. The V call is TRBV6-5, the J call TRBJ2-5; 7 bases are a match to TRBD2. V lost 7 bases to trimming and J lost 3 bases; unmatched junction nucleotides: 11. Germline V gene sequence: CDR1 MNHEY, CDR2 SVGAGI. This CDR3 region has 15 residues. CDR3 in DNA: TGTGCCAGCAAGAGAGCGGGGACTTCGGAAGAGACCCAGTACTTC. Translating it yields CASKRAGTSEETQYF.

The chain has TRBV20-1 and TRBJ2-5; no firm D call. Looked up from germline, CDR1 is DFQATT and CDR2 is SNEGSKA (reference sequence). V was shortened by 6 bases and J by 5 bases, with 16 bases between the two germline ends. The CDR3 runs 13 residues. This CDR3 reads CSATPRVGETQYF. The CDR3 DNA is TGCAGTGCAACTCCTCGGGTTGGTGAGACCCAGTACTTC.

V usage is TRBV20-1 and J usage is TRBJ2-7, with 7 positions matching TRBD2. CDR1 is DFQATT and CDR2 is SNEGSKA in the germline V gene (reference sequence). The V and J ends lost 5 bases and 4 bases, in that order; junction bases with no gene match: 14. The CDR3 loop spans 15 amino acids. CDR3 coding DNA: TGCAGTGCTTCCCGCGGGAGTACAGTTTCATACGAGCAGTACGTC. This encodes CSASRGSTVSYEQYV.

This clonotype showed up just a few times. The chain couples TRBV24-1 to TRBJ2-6; tentatively, D is TRBD1 (6 bases). Germline assignment: CDR1 KGHDR and CDR2 SFDVKD. V gave up 4 bases and J gave up 10 bases, with 19 bases separating them. The CDR3 runs 16 residues. The CDR3 DNA reads TGTGCCACCAGTGACACGGGACAATCACCGCCTAACGTCCTGACTTTC. Its protein is CATSDTGQSPPNVLTF.

This clonotype occurred a few times. The rearrangement joins TRBV6-5 to TRBJ1-2, with TRBD1 matching over 7 bases. Germline V gives CDR1 MNHEY, CDR2 SVGAGI. V lost 4 bases to trimming and J lost 9 bases; unmatched junction nucleotides: 17. This CDR3 has 16 amino acids. Here the CDR3 reads CASSFGQAKDQISYTF. CDR3 sequence (DNA): TGTGCCAGCAGTTTTGGACAGGCCAAGGACCAGATAAGCTACACCTTC.

This chain connects TRBV7-2 to TRBJ2-5; 13 nucleotides align to TRBD2. V was pared by 5 bases and J by 4 bases, with 7 bases of the junction left unmatched. Germline assignment: CDR1 SGHTA and CDR2 FQGNSA. CDR3 length equals 16 residues. CDR3: CASSLTSGGATETQYF. The DNA of the CDR3 is TGTGCCAGCAGCCTCACTAGCGGGGGGGCGACAGAGACCCAGTACTTC.

The chain couples TRBV5-1 to TRBJ2-1; D is possibly TRBD2 (7 bases). The V end was cut by 2 bases, the J end by 9 bases, with 15 bases between. Germline CDR1 SGHRS, CDR2 YFSETQ. The CDR3 length is 14 residues. The CDR3 DNA reads as TGCGCCAGCAGCTTCGACGGGGGGCCAGGTGAGCAGTTCTTC. It specifies CASSFDGGPGEQFF.

The rearrangement joins TRBV6-5 to TRBJ2-3; 10 bases match TRBD1. The junction had 8 bases not matched to a gene; V was cut back by 5 bases and J by 3 bases. Germline CDR1 is MNHEY and CDR2 is SVGAGI. The CDR3 totals 16 residues. DNA of the CDR3: TGTGCCAGCAGTGGCAGACAGGGGGCCCGGACAGATACGCAGTATTTT. This translates into CASSGRQGARTDTQYF.

The table lists this clonotype with a few counts. V is TRBV11-2 and J is TRBJ2-5; 8 nucleotides agree with TRBD1. With 5 bases clipped from V and 4 bases from J, the junction kept 9 bases outside the gene matches. Germline V gives CDR1 SGHAT, CDR2 FQNNGV. The CDR3 extends over 15 amino acids. Here the CDR3 reads CASSQWTGLRETQYF. CDR3 coding DNA: TGTGCCAGCAGCCAATGGACAGGGCTGAGAGAGACCCAGTACTTC.

V is TRBV9 and J is TRBJ1-1; D possibly corresponds to TRBD1 (5 bases). The CDR3 is made up of 14 amino acids. Germline lookup yields CDR1 SGDLS and CDR2 YYNGEE. Trimming removed 0 bases from V and 5 bases from J, with 11 bases in between. The CDR3 is CASSVDWGGTEAFF. CDR3 coding DNA: TGTGCCAGCAGCGTAGACTGGGGGGGAACTGAAGCTTTCTTT.